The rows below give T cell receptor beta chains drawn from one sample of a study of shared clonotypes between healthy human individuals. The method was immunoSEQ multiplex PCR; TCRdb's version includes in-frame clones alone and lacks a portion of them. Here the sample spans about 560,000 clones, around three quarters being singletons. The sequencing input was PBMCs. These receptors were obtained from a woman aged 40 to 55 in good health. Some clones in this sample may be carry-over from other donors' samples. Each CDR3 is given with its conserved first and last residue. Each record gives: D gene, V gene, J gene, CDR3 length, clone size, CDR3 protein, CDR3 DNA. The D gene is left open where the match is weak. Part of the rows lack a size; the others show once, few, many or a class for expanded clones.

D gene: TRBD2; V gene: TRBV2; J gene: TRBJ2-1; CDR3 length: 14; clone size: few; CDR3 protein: CASRGTSVYNEQFF; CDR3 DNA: TGTGCCAGCAGAGGGACTAGCGTCTACAATGAGCAGTTCTTC
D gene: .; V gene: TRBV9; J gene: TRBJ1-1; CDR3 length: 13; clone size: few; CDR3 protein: CASSLGEGTEAFF; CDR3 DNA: TGTGCCAGCAGTTTAGGGGAGGGGACTGAAGCTTTCTTT
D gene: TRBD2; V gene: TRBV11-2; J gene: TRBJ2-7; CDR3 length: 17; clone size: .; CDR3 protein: CASSPRRAGEPIYEQYF; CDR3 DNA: TGTGCCAGCAGCCCGCGTAGGGCGGGAGAGCCCATTTACGAGCAGTACTTC
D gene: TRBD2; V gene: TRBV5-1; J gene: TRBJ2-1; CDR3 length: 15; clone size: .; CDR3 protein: CASSTWTSGSNEQFF; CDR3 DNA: TGCGCCAGCAGCACCTGGACTAGCGGGAGCAATGAGCAGTTCTTC
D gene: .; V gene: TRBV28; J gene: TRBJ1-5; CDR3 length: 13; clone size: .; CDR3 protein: CASSDPWGQPQHF; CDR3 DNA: TGTGCCAGCAGTGACCCCTGGGGTCAGCCCCAGCATTTT
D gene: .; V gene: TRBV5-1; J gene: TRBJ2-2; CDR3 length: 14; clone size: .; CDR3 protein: CASSPDKHTGELFF; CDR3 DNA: TGCGCCAGCAGCCCCGACAAACACACCGGGGAGCTGTTTTTT
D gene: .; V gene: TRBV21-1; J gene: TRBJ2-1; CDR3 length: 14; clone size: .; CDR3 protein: CASSKGSSYNEQFF; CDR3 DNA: TGTGCCAGCAGCAAGGGGAGCTCCTACAATGAGCAGTTCTTC
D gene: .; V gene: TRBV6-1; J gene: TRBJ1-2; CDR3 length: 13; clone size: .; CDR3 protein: CASSTSGVDGYTF; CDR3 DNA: TGTGCCAGCAGCACCTCTGGGGTAGATGGCTACACCTTC
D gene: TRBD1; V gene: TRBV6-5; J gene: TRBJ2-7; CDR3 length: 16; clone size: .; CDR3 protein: CASSYSGGDGSYEQYF; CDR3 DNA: TGTGCCAGCAGTTACTCAGGGGGCGACGGCTCCTACGAGCAGTACTTC
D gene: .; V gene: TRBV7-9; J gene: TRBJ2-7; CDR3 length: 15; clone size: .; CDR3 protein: CASSLGAGVPYEQYF; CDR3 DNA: TGTGCCAGCAGCTTGGGGGCAGGGGTTCCCTACGAGCAGTACTTC
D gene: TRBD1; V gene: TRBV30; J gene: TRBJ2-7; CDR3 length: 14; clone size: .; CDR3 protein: CAWDRDRISYEQYF; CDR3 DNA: TGTGCCTGGGATCGGGACAGAATATCCTACGAGCAGTACTTC
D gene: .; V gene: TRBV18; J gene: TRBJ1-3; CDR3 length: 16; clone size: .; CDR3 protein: CASSRRDSSSGNTIYF; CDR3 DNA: TGTGCCAGCTCACGCCGGGACTCGAGCTCTGGAAACACCATATATTTT
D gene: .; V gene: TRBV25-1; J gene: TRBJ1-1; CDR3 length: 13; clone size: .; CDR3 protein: CASSLGGRPEAFF; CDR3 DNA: TGTGCCAGCAGCTTGGGGGGTCGCCCTGAAGCTTTCTTT
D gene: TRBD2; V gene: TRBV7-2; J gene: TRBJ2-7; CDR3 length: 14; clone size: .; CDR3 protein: CASSLFSGSDEQYF; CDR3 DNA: TGTGCCAGCAGCCTCTTTAGCGGGAGCGACGAGCAGTACTTC
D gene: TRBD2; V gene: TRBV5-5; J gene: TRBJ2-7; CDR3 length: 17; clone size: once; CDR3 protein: CASSPVVTSGAPYEQYF; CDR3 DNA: TGTGCCAGCAGCCCTGTGGTAACTAGCGGGGCGCCCTACGAGCAGTACTTC
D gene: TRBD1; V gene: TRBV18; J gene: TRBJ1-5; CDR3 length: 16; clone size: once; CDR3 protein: CASSPGGTGRNQPQHF; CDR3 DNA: TGTGCCAGCTCACCCGGGGGGACAGGGAGGAATCAGCCCCAGCATTTT
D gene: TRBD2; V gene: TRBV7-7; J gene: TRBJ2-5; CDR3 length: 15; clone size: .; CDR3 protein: CASSFIAGPRETQYF; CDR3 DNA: TGTGCTAGCAGCTTTATAGCGGGGCCGAGGGAGACCCAGTACTTC
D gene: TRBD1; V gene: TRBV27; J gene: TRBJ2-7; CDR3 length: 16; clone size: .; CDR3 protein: CASSRPGGQGTYEQYF; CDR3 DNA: TGTGCCAGCAGCCGTCCGGGGGGACAGGGGACCTACGAGCAGTACTTC
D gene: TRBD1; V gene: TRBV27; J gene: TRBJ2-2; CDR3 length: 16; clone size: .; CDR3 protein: CASSQQTGGGLGELFF; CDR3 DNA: TGTGCCAGCAGTCAACAGACAGGGGGCGGGTTGGGGGAGCTGTTTTTT
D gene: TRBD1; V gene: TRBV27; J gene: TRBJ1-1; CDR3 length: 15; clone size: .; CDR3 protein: CASSIRQGWSTEAFF; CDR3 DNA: TGTGCCAGCAGTATCCGACAGGGGTGGTCTACTGAAGCTTTCTTT
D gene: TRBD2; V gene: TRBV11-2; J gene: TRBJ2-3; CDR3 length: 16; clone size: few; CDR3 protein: CASSRNLAGGVDTQYF; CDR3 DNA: TGTGCCAGCAGCCGCAATCTAGCGGGAGGGGTAGATACGCAGTATTTT
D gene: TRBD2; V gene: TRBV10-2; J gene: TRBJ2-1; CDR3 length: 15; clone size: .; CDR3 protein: CASSPPGLPYNEQFF; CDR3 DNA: TGCGCCAGTTCGCCGCCGGGACTACCGTACAATGAGCAGTTCTTC
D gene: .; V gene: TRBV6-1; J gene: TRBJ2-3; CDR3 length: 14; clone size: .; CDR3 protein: CASSAGLYTDTQYF; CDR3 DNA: TGTGCCAGCAGTGCAGGACTCTACACAGATACGCAGTATTTT
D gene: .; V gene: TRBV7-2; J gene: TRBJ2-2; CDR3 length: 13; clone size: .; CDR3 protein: CASNGQTTGELFF; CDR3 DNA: TGTGCCAGCAACGGACAAACCACCGGGGAGCTGTTTTTT
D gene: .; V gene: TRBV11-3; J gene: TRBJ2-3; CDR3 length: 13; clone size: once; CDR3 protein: CASSLGPPDTQYF; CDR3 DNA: TGTGCCAGCAGCTTAGGCCCCCCAGATACGCAGTATTTT
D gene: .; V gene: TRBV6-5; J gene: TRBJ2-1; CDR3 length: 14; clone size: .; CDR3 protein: CASKQWPWSGEQFF; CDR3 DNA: TGTGCCAGTAAACAGTGGCCCTGGAGCGGTGAGCAGTTCTTC
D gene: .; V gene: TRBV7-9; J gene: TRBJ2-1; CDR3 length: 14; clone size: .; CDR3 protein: CASSLAGGYNEQFF; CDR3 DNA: TGTGCCAGCAGCTTAGCGGGAGGTTACAATGAGCAGTTCTTC
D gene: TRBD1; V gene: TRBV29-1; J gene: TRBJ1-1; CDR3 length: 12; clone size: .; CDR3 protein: CSVGQGATEAFF; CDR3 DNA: TGCAGCGTGGGACAGGGTGCGACTGAAGCTTTCTTT
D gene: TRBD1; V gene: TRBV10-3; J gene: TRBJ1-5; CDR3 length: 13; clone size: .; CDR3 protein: CAISVQGNQPQHF; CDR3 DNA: TGTGCCATCAGTGTACAGGGGAATCAGCCCCAGCATTTT
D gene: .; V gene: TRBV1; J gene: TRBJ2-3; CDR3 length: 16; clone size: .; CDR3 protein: CTSSQQQREPTDTQYF; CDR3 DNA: TGCACCAGCAGCCAACAACAGCGGGAACCTACAGATACGCAGTATTTT
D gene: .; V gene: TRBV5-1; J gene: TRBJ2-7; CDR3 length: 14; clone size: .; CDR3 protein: CASSFGTSPYEQYF; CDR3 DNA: TGCGCCAGCAGCTTCGGGACGTCTCCCTACGAGCAGTACTTC
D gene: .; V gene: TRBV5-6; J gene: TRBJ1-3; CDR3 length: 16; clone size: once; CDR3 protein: CASSRLEGYSGNTIYF; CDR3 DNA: TGTGCCAGCAGCCGCTTGGAGGGATATTCCGGAAACACCATATATTTT
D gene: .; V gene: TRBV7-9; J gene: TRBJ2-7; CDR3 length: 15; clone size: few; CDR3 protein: CASSRELGLRRRQYF; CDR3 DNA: TGTGCCAGCAGCCGCGAGTTGGGCTTACGACGGCGGCAGTACTTC
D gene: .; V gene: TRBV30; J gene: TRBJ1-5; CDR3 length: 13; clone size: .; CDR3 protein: CAWTNGGRQPQHF; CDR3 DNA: TGTGCCTGGACGAATGGTGGTCGTCAGCCCCAGCATTTT
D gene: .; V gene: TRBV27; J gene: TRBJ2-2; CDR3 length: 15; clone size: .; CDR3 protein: CASSADPDGVGELFF; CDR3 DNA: TGTGCCAGCAGTGCGGACCCGGACGGGGTCGGGGAGCTGTTTTTT
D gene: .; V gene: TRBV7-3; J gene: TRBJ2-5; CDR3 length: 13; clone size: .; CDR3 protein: CASSTGTTETQYF; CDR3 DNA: TGTGCCAGCAGCACCGGGACCACAGAGACCCAGTACTTC
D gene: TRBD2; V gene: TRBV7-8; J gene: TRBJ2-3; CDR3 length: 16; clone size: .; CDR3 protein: CASSLGLAGATDTQYF; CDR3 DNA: TGTGCCAGCAGCTTAGGACTAGCGGGAGCGACAGATACGCAGTATTTT
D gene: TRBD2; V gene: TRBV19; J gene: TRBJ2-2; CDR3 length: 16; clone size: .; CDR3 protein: CASRTSGRSGAGELFF; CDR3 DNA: TGTGCCAGTAGGACTAGCGGGAGATCAGGAGCCGGGGAGCTGTTTTTT
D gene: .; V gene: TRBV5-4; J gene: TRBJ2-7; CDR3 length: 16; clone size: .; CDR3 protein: CASSLPGQQSSYEQYF; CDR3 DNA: TGTGCCAGCAGCTTACCGGGACAACAGAGCTCCTACGAGCAGTACTTC
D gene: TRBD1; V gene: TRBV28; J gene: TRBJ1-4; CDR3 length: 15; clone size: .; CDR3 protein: CASTVAGGANEKLFF; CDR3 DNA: TGTGCCAGCACCGTGGCAGGGGGAGCTAATGAAAAACTGTTTTTT
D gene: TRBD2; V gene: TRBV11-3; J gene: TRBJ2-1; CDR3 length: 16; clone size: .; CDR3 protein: CASSPSGTSGRNEQFF; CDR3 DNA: TGTGCCAGCAGCCCGTCCGGGACTAGCGGGAGGAATGAGCAGTTCTTC
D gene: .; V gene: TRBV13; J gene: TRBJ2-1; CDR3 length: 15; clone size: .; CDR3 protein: CASSLVPLGDNEQFF; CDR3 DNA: TGTGCCAGCAGCTTAGTTCCCCTAGGGGACAATGAGCAGTTCTTC
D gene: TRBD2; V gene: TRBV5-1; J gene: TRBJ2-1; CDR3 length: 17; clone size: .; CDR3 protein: CASSLGASGRMNNEQFF; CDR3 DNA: TGCGCCAGCAGCTTGGGGGCTAGCGGGAGGATGAACAATGAGCAGTTCTTC
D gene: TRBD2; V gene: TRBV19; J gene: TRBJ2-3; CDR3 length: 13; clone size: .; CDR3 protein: CATRTSGSHTQYF; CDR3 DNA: TGTGCCACCCGGACTAGCGGGAGCCATACGCAGTATTTT
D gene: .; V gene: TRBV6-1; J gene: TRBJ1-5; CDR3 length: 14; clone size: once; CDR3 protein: CASTSSSGNQPQHF; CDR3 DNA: TGTGCCAGCACGAGCTCTTCAGGCAATCAGCCCCAGCATTTT
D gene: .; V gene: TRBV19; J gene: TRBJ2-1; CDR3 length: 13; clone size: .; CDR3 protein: CASSSTRGSEQFF; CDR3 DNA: TGTGCCAGTAGTAGCACCCGAGGTAGTGAGCAGTTCTTC